This entry describes one T cell receptor beta chain. This clone appeared a few times. Its antigen is not yet known. Per-base qualities were not stored, and no clone one base away is much larger. This entry comes from a study of cytomegalovirus exposure and HLA in healthy donors (TCRdb year 2017). With regard to the full study: In an earlier analysis of roughly 590 of the donors, under 300 Gb of sequence data and 95 million to 130 million unique TCR beta sequences from about 180 million T cells were reported. Rather than drawing on any new phenotypic data, the later analysis identified candidate immune exposures from TCR beta sequences and the way those sequences occurred across donors. An earlier analysis of approximately 640 of the donors applied high-throughput TCR beta sequencing to assess whether each TCR beta V gene segment acted as functional or pseudogenic. Across about 380 genotyped donors of the cohort, an average of approximately 240,000 unique TCR beta nucleotide sequences per donor were sequenced, and roughly 20% of those sequences were non-productive. The study aimed to test whether signatures of past pathogen exposure could be identified by cataloging public T cell receptors. Among the approximately 400 genotyped donors, around 81% belonged to the genetic ancestry cluster associated with self-reported Caucasian donors. The study profiled the T cell repertoires of around 700 subjects by immunosequencing and related them to cytomegalovirus serostatus. Every discovery cohort repertoire had been produced on one sequencing platform. Donor age, sex, ethnicity and CMV serostatus were compiled alongside the repertoire data. HLA typing covered class I and class II loci at four-digit resolution. Besides the first cohort of hundreds of subjects, a separate validation cohort made up of roughly 130 different subjects was used. Because of strong linkage in the cohort, 5 or 6 DR-DQ haplotypes were treated as single units for association and clustering. To predict cytomegalovirus infection status, the study combined high-throughput TCR immunosequencing, statistical association of individual TCRs with disease status, and machine learning. The number of typed donors differed by locus: about 629-630 for A, B, C, DRB1 and DQB1; 500 to 550 for DQA1; 606 for DPA1; and around 470 for DPB1. In a later genetic analysis, genome-wide SNP genotypes for about three fifths of the roughly 670 donors were used, and that subset was treated as a discovery cohort. An early release covering more than 500 HLA-typed donors comprised 300 to 350 gigabases of sequencing data and 85 million or so unique TCR sequences. A later analysis re-analyzed previously published TCR beta repertoires from 666 donors and added high-resolution HLA genotyping to study TCR occurrence patterns. Study-wide conclusions, independent of this receptor: Cytomegalovirus status was reported to be diagnosed by the classifier with high specificity and sensitivity in both the original and validation cohorts. Correlated functional status among segregating V segments might reflect linkage disequilibrium, but an unknown experimental factor could not be ruled out. The cohort was sequenced for TCR beta chains only, and without alpha or paired-chain data the features that could be detected were limited. HLA typing was unavailable for some donors at each locus, so association tests used only the typed subset. In a later analysis, several top co-occurrence clusters were reported to appear linked to parvovirus B19, influenza, CMV and Epstein-Barr virus. A cluster of highly shared sequence variants was judged likely to represent a technical artifact of the sequencing pipeline. In a later analysis, TCR association rates were found to vary across HLA loci, with the most associated TCRs seen for DRB1 alleles and the fewest for HLA-C alleles. In an earlier analysis of over 550 of the donors, most TCR beta V segments were observed in productive rearrangements about 87% or about 30% of the time, broadly matching IMGT annotations. Some IMGT-functional V segments, including TRBV6-2 and TRBV6-3, could not be distinguished by the 87-base-pair reads and were therefore excluded. A later analysis found that HLA-associated TCR beta chains were more clonally expanded and had lower generation probabilities than equally common non-associated chains. Most TCR sequences were seen in very few donors, while some public TCRs were found in many individuals. Immune exposure information for the cohort was limited to CMV serostatus. Specific HLA alleles were associated with over 15,000 TCR beta sequences at a false discovery rate of 0.05 in a later analysis. Most CMV-associated TCR beta chains appeared to be HLA-restricted in a later analysis, and the HLA associations seemed to be driven largely by CMV exposure. A total of fewer than 200 TCR beta chains were listed by the study as associated with cytomegalovirus. When HLA alleles, especially DR and DQ, strongly co-occurred, attributing TCR associations to individual alleles was difficult. According to a later genetic analysis, donors in an Asian-associated ancestry cluster had fewer N-insertions in productive TCRs than the approximately 670-donor mean. In a later genetic analysis, a missense DCLRE1C variant was associated with V-gene and J-gene trimming of TCR beta chains, and the association was replicated in an independent cohort. The presence/absence analyses assumed that sequencing depth was roughly uniform across donors, and that assumption may not be true. It was suggested by the authors that the approach could potentially be generalized to other disease states and immunological phenotypes. The earlier analysis of almost 600 of the donors excluded approximately 15 rarely observed V segments, including chromosome 9 orphons, because counts were too low. In vitro tests confirmed that a few of the cytomegalovirus-associated TCR beta chains recognize cytomegalovirus antigens. A further reported finding was that TCR beta sequences accurately predicted the HLA-A and HLA-B alleles for most subjects in the first cohort.

In total, 666 healthy bone marrow donors made up the cohort. Cohort members were all nominally healthy when sampled, although unrecorded immune exposures were likely present. The donor was CMV seropositive and was included in the group of around 300 seropositive cohort members. Every donor gave a peripheral blood sample, and the peripheral blood mononuclear cells from that sample were used for TCR beta sequencing. The Qiagen DNeasy Blood Extraction Kit was used to extract genomic DNA from the blood cell samples. Germline trimming: 5 bases from V, 9 bases from J; junction bases outside gene matches: 6. For CDR1 and CDR2, the germline V gene lists SNHLY and FYNNEI. From cysteine to phenylalanine, the CDR3 is 13 amino acids long. The CDR3 DNA has 39 bases and is translated from base 1. The method was the immunoSEQ multiplex PCR assay. For the multiplex PCR, a mixture combining 60 forward primers for TCR Vbeta segments and 13 reverse primers for TCR Jbeta segments was used. A multiplex PCR assay on genomic DNA amplified the CDR3 region of rearranged TCR beta genes. On the Illumina HiSeq System, the amplified TCR beta libraries were sequenced as 87-base-pair reads. The study's processing was this. Across the 500 to 700 repertoires, a later analysis counted 78 million or so unique TCR beta chains, 9 million to 14 million of which were shared by at least two donors. Raw reads were error-corrected and collapsed into unique sequences with a nearest-neighbor algorithm that merged closely related sequences to remove PCR and sequencing errors. CDR3 sequences were aligned to IMGT reference sequences to assign V, D and J gene segments. For a sequence to be retained, at least a six-nucleotide match to both a V gene segment and a J gene segment was required. Rearrangements were classified as productive when the CDR3 lacked stop codons and remained in frame with V and J, and all other rearrangements were classified as non-productive. CDR3 was defined according to IMGT convention as the region running from the second conserved V-encoded cysteine to the conserved J-encoded phenylalanine. The earlier analysis of about 610 of the donors excluded any sequence lacking an unambiguous match to a single V gene segment. An earlier analysis of a few hundred of the donors called V segments functional above 56.7% productive rearrangements and segregating when the between-donor standard deviation exceeded 5%. A statistical classification framework was built for diagnosing cytomegalovirus status from the catalog of TCR beta chain sequences. V and J gene assignment, in a later analysis, came from comparing TCR nucleotide sequences with IMGT/GENE-DB human TR gene sequences. Using the TCRdist pipeline, a later analysis assigned CDR3 sequences along with most-parsimonious VDJ recombination scenarios. In a later analysis, every TCR beta chain was defined by the combination of its CDR3 amino acid sequence and its V-gene family, and reads without a unique V-gene family were dropped. As a way to deal with suspected cross-contamination and a sequencing artifact, a later analysis dropped over 550 nucleotide sequences that were highly shared and had low generation probability. In a later analysis, a clonal expansion index was calculated for each public chain from normalized within-repertoire ranks of inferred template counts. A later analysis computed generation probabilities with a VDJ recombination model fitted to out-of-frame rearrangements, and checked the results against IGoR. In a later analysis, TCR-TCR, TCR-HLA and TCR-CMV co-occurrence was scored with hypergeometric tests, and a repertoire-size bias correction was applied to TCR pairs. In a later analysis, false discovery rates were estimated by permuting HLA or CMV assignments 20 times. In a later analysis, co-occurring TCRs were grouped using DBSCAN, and TCRdist sequence similarity was added for clustering within HLA-allele-positive subsets. Repertoires with fewer than 30,000 or more than 120,000 public chains, plus five repertoires with anomalous nucleotide sharing, were excluded from co-occurrence clustering. TCRdb took this table from immuneACCESS and kept in-frame rearrangements with V and J called. Such tables lack part of the clones; where checked against another copy, unresolved V genes explain under half of the gap, and the rest is unexplained. V and J calls and clone size are copied from that table; D and trimming were computed from the DNA. The sample yields 150,000 to 200,000 clones; 65% to 70% were counted once. The ten largest clones capture 8.5% to 12% of the sample.

Sequencing input: PBMCs. The rearrangement joined TRBV2 to TRBJ2-1; 8 central nucleotides agree with TRBD2. This receptor was obtained from a man younger than 45 in good health and CMV-seropositive. The CDR3 region has the sequence CASSIEREIEQFF. The nucleotide sequence reads TGTGCCAGCAGTATCGAGCGGGAGATTGAGCAGTTCTTC.